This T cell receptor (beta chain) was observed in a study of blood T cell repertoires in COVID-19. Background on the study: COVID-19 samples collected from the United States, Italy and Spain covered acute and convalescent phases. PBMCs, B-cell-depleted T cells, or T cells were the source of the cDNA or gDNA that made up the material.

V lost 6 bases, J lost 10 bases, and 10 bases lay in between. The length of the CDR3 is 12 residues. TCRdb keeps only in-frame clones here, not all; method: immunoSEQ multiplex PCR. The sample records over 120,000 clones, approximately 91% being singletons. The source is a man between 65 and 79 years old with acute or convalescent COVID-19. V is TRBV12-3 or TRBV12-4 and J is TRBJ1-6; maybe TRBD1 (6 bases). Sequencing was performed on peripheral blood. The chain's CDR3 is CASSRTASPLHF. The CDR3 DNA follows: TGTGCCAGCAGCAGGACAGCCTCACCCCTCCACTTT.